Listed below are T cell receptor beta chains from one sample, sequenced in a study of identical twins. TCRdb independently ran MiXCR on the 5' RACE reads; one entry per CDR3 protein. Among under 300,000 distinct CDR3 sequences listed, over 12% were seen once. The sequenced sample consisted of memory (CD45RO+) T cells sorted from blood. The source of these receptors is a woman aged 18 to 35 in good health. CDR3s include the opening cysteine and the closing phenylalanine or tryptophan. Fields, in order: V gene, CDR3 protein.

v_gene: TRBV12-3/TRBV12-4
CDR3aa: CASSRTSPPKQFEQYF

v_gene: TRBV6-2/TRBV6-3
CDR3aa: CASRLYRGLGQPQHF

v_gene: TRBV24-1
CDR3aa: CATTPPSGELFF

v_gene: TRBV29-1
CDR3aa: CSVGDPTGTAFYGYTF

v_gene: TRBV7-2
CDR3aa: CASSSGTGGLEQYF

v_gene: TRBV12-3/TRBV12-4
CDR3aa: CASRATGNNEQFF

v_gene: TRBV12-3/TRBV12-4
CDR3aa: CASSFGLGITDTQYF

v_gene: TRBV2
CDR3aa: CASSDRLGYGYTF

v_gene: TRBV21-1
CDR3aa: CASSTPMGRTGPRTRGYTF

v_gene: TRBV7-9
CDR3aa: CASSIPGQGGEQYF

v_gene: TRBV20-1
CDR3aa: CSASSGGAGELFF

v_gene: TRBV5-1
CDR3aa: CASSPEDSRYGYTF

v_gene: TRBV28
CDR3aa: CASSSSRQLAQPQHF

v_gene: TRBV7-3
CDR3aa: CASSLKGLNTEAFF

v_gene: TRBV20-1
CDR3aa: CSATRGGAYSYNEQFF

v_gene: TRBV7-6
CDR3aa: CASSLRLDGSPGANVLTF

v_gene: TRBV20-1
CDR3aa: CSALRSGGVTDTQYF